This TCR beta chain was sequenced during a study of cytomegalovirus exposure and HLA in healthy donors. Overall study results and limits: An observed cluster of highly shared sequence variants was recorded as a likely sequencing artifact. Specificity of a few CMV-associated chains for CMV antigens was verified in vitro.

This CDR3 spans 16 amino acids. The germline CDR1 and CDR2 sequences are MDHEN and SYDVKM. V shed 5 bases and J shed 0 bases, with 11 bases lying between them. As for this clone: What it binds is not known.

With 60 Vbeta and 13 Jbeta primers, the PCR was carried out. Produced via immunoSEQ multiplex PCR; TCRdb's table is partial and in-frame only. Of some 130,000 clones in the sample, 80% to 85% are singletons; the top ten hold roughly 1.2%. Donors were ostensibly healthy at sampling, although undocumented immune exposures were probable. This sequence joins TRBV28 and TRBJ2-6, with unresolved D. The TCR was taken from a male donor in good health and CMV-seropositive. The sequenced material came from PBMCs. CDR3 in DNA: TGTGCCAGCAGTATAACTGTCCCCTCTGGGGCCAACGTCCTGACTTTC. Translated, it gives CASSITVPSGANVLTF.